The 30 T cell receptor beta chains below were found in one sample sequenced in a study of blood T cell repertoires in COVID-19. Some clones are missing from TCRdb's copy, which holds only in-frame ones; the method was immunoSEQ multiplex PCR. Altogether some 390,000 clones are present, approximately 89% being singletons, with the ten largest covering about 1.4%. The sequenced sample consisted of peripheral blood. Receptors originate from a middle-aged woman with COVID-19, enrolled during active disease.

The gene calls are TRBV6-6 and TRBJ2-4; D call uncertain. Trimming removed 6 bases at V and 6 bases at J, with 18 bases between. The CDR3 covers 15 residues. CDR1 is MNHNY, CDR2 SVGAGI, per germline (reference sequence). CDR3 in amino acids: CASSSSGLGLNIQYF. CDR3 DNA: TGTGCCAGCAGCTCCTCCGGGTTGGGTTTAAACATTCAGTACTTC.

The V call is TRBV28, the J call TRBJ2-7; a possible D gene is TRBD2 (7 bases). In germline, CDR1 is MDHEN, CDR2 SYDVKM. Trimming stripped 8 bases from V and 6 bases from J, with 29 bases between. This CDR3 is 17 amino acids long. The CDR3 DNA sequence: TGTGCCAGCCATCCTTCATGGCGGGGGCGGTTCTGGGGCGAGCAGTACTTC. This codes for CASHPSWRGRFWGEQYF.

This chain uses TRBV5-1 with TRBJ2-5, with 8 nucleotides matching TRBD2. The length of the CDR3 is 13 residues. Trimming removed 4 bases from V and 4 bases from J; junction bases left unmatched: 3. Germline V gives CDR1 SGHRS, CDR2 YFSETQ. CDR3 DNA sequence: TGCGCCAGCAGCCCCGGGGGGGGAGAGACCCAGTACTTC. It is translated as CASSPGGGETQYF.

The V call is TRBV4-3, the J call TRBJ1-5, with 7 bases aligning to TRBD1. The CDR3 spans 15 residues. Germline trimming cut 0 bases from V and 5 bases from J; bases unmatched to any gene: 4. The germline V gene encodes CDR1 LGHNA and CDR2 YSLEER. DNA of the CDR3: TGCGCCAGCAGCCAAGAGGACAGGCAGGATCAGCCCCAGCATTTT. Encoded protein: CASSQEDRQDQPQHF.

This clone occurred many times. The V and J genes are TRBV27 and TRBJ2-1; unclear D gene. The CDR3 is 13 amino acids. V was shortened by 6 bases and J by 0 bases, with 6 bases between the two germline ends. Per the germline V gene, CDR1 is MNHEY and CDR2 is SMNVEV (reference sequence). CDR3 protein: CASSLSSYNEQFF. CDR3 sequence (DNA): TGTGCCAGCAGCCTGAGCTCCTACAATGAGCAGTTCTTC.

This clone appeared a single time. V is TRBV11-3 and J is TRBJ2-5, with a tentative D call TRBD2 (5 bases). The CDR3 runs to 15 residues. Germline values: CDR1 SGHNT, CDR2 YENEEA. V lost 5 bases, J lost 5 bases, and 18 bases lay in between. The CDR3 here is CASSPLRGDGETQYF. CDR3 DNA: TGTGCCAGCAGCCCTCTTCGGGGTGACGGGGAGACCCAGTACTTC.

The J gene is TRBJ2-5, the V gene TRBV5-1; TRBD1 matches at 10 bases. The germline gives CDR1 SGHRS, CDR2 YFSETQ. Germline trimming cut 3 bases from V and 2 bases from J; bases unmatched to any gene: 1. This CDR3 is built from 14 residues. This CDR3 reads CASSSDRGQETQYF. The DNA of the CDR3 is TGCGCCAGCAGCTCGGACAGGGGGCAAGAGACCCAGTACTTC.

This clone was seen only once. V is TRBV4-1 and J is TRBJ1-1; D perhaps matches TRBD1 (6 bases). Trimming stripped 2 bases from V and 0 bases from J, with 10 bases between. The germline CDR1 and CDR2 sequences are MGHRA and YSYEKL. This CDR3 is 15 amino acids long. The CDR3 DNA reads TGCGCCAGCAGCCAACGGGACACCTTGAACACTGAAGCTTTCTTT. This gives the protein CASSQRDTLNTEAFF.

The chain employs TRBV7-9 and TRBJ2-5; D is perhaps TRBD2 (7 bases). The CDR3 consists of 17 residues. Germline lookup yields CDR1 SEHNR and CDR2 FQNEAQ (reference sequence). Trimming took off 4 bases at V and 1 base at J, with 19 bases between the two ends. DNA of the CDR3: TGTGCCAGCAGCTCAAGGGGGGGACATTCCCCCCAAGAGACCCAGTACTTC. It is translated as CASSSRGGHSPQETQYF.

V gene TRBV30 combines with J gene TRBJ1-2; D not resolved. The CDR3 extends over 12 amino acids. V gave up 2 bases and J gave up 4 bases, with 8 bases separating them. CDR1 is GTSNPN and CDR2 is SVGIG in the germline V gene (reference sequence). The CDR3 region is CAWSITGYGYTF. The CDR3 bases are TGTGCCTGGAGTATAACGGGCTATGGCTACACCTTC.

This clone was seen a handful of times. Sequence at one end of the junction differs from germline and may be a read error. The chain is built from TRBV12-3 or TRBV12-4 and TRBJ1-6; tentatively, D is TRBD1 (5 bases). The CDR3 is made up of 11 amino acids. The CDR3 loop reads CASSLARGLNF. CDR3 sequence (DNA): TGTGCCAGCAGTTTAGCAAGGGGCCTAAACTTT.

V and J are TRBV18 and TRBJ1-5; the match to TRBD1 covers 9 bases. With 2 bases clipped from V and 9 bases from J, the junction kept 11 bases outside the gene matches. CDR3 length equals 16 residues. Germline V gene sequence: CDR1 KGHSH, CDR2 LQKENI. CDR3 bases: TGTGCCAGCTCACCAATACCGGGACAGGGAATTACGCCCCAGCATTTT. Protein product: CASSPIPGQGITPQHF.

This rearrangement joins TRBV5-1 to TRBJ2-1, with 11 bases aligning to TRBD2. The CDR3 consists of 16 residues. J gave up 5 bases and V 0 bases, and 4 bases lay outside the gene matches. Germline V gene data show CDR1 as SGHRS and CDR2 as YFSETQ. CDR3 loop: CASSLAGLADDNEQFF. The CDR3 DNA sequence: TGCGCCAGCAGCTTGGCGGGACTAGCGGACGACAATGAGCAGTTCTTC.

This clone was counted a single time. CDR3 protein: CSVEVSGRLSGLNTEAFF. For the CDR3, the DNA is TGCAGCGTTGAAGTATCTGGTAGGCTGAGCGGTTTGAACACTGAAGCTTTCTTT. The gene calls are TRBV29-1 and TRBJ1-1; no firm D call. Trimming took 1 base from V and 0 from J, leaving 21 bases between them. The germline V gene has CDR1 SQVTM and CDR2 ANQGSEA. The CDR3 extends over 18 amino acids.

The genes are TRBV19 and TRBJ1-5; D not certain. V was pared by 2 bases and J by 4 bases, with 6 bases between. Per the germline V gene, CDR1 is LNHDA and CDR2 is SQIVND (reference sequence). The CDR3 length is 13 residues. The CDR3 DNA reads as TGTGCCAGTAGTATAACGGGGAATCAGCCCCAGCATTTT. Residues: CASSITGNQPQHF.

This rearrangement joins TRBV18 to TRBJ1-3; TRBD1 is a possible D gene (6 bases). V lost 3 bases to trimming and J lost 4 bases, with 13 bases between them. Germline CDR1 is KGHSH and CDR2 is LQKENI. The CDR3 extends over 15 amino acids. DNA for the CDR3: TGTGCCAGCTCACCTCACCAGGGGATAGGAAACACCATATATTTT. Amino acids: CASSPHQGIGNTIYF.

This clone was recorded a few times. The chain carries TRBV27 and TRBJ2-2, with TRBD2 matching 7 bases. This CDR3 is 14 amino acids long. Germline CDR1 reads MNHEY; CDR2 reads SMNVEV (reference sequence). J gave up 0 bases and V 8 bases, and 3 bases lay outside the gene matches. The DNA for the CDR3 is TGTGCCAGCCGGGACTACCCGAACACCGGGGAGCTGTTTTTT. This sequence encodes CASRDYPNTGELFF.

CDR3 sequence reads: CASSLWGTTNYGYTF. The DNA for the CDR3 is TGTGCCAGCAGTTTATGGGGGACAACTAACTATGGCTACACCTTC. The chain has TRBV27 and TRBJ1-2, with TRBD1 as a possible D gene (6 bases). CDR1 MNHEY and CDR2 SMNVEV come from the germline V gene (reference sequence). The V end lost 1 base, the J end lost 0 bases, and 9 bases lay between the germline ends. There are 15 residues in the CDR3.

The chain employs TRBV29-1 and TRBJ1-2, with TRBD1 matching over 7 bases. There are 13 residues in the CDR3. Trimming took 5 bases from V and 2 from J; bases not matched to a gene: 5. CDR1 is SQVTM and CDR2 is ANQGSEA in the germline V gene. CDR3 coding DNA: TGCAGCGTTATGGCAGGGGGGAACTATGGCTACACCTTC. This sequence encodes CSVMAGGNYGYTF. Filled out from reference TRBV29-1 and TRBJ1-2, the complete variable domain reads SAVISQKPSRDICQRGTSLTIQCQVDSQVTMMFWYRQQPGQSLTLIATANQGSEATYESGFVIDKFPISRPNLTFSTLTVSNMSPEDSSIYLCSVMAGGNYGYTFGSGTRLTVV.

V is TRBV7-2 and J is TRBJ1-1, with D possibly being TRBD1 (5 bases). Trimming cost V 3 bases and J 5 bases, with 16 bases left between them. Per the germline V gene, CDR1 is SGHTA and CDR2 is FQGNSA. CDR3 length equals 15 residues. For the CDR3, the DNA is TGTGCCAGCAGCTTGGCGGAGGGGCTTGGTACTGAAGCTTTCTTT. This sequence encodes CASSLAEGLGTEAFF.

The chain has TRBV7-3 and TRBJ2-1, with 12 nucleotides matching TRBD2. The ends lost 5 bases at V and 0 bases at J; junction bases unmatched: 5. In germline, CDR1 is SGHTA, CDR2 FQGTGA. The CDR3 has 17 residues. The CDR3 protein is CASSAPTSGSSYNEQFF. In DNA form, the CDR3 reads TGTGCCAGCAGCGCACCGACTAGCGGGAGCTCCTACAATGAGCAGTTCTTC.

The J gene is TRBJ2-6, the V gene TRBV7-9; no clear D. The CDR3 is 13 residues long. Germline CDR1 and CDR2: SEHNR and FQNEAQ (reference sequence). The ends were cut back, 5 bases at V and 1 base at J, with 3 bases in the middle. CDR3 protein: CASSPSGANVLTF. The DNA for the CDR3 is TGTGCCAGCAGCCCGTCTGGGGCCAACGTCCTGACTTTC.

The chain carries TRBV7-9 and TRBJ1-1, with D uncertain. Germline CDR1 reads SEHNR; CDR2 reads FQNEAQ (reference sequence). V was pared by 7 bases and J by 3 bases, with 18 bases between. This CDR3 comprises 15 residues. CDR3 in DNA: TGTGCCAGCACCCCCCAGGTTGGCGGGGACACTGAAGCTTTCTTT. Residues: CASTPQVGGDTEAFF.

This clone showed up just a few times. V and J are TRBV3-1 (or the pseudogene TRBV3-2) and TRBJ1-3; D is perhaps TRBD1 (6 bases). CDR3 size: 15 residues. With 5 bases removed from V and 2 bases from J, the gap between germline ends came to 13 bases. Germline CDR1 is LGHDT and CDR2 is YNNKEL (reference sequence). CDR3 residues: CASSSGHKAGNTIYF. CDR3 bases: TGTGCCAGCAGCTCGGGACACAAGGCTGGAAACACCATATATTTT.

This chain links TRBV4-3 with TRBJ1-1, with D unresolved. V lost 0 bases, J lost 0 bases, and 5 bases lay in between. Germline CDR1 and CDR2: LGHNA and YSLEER. CDR3 length equals 14 residues. CDR3 in amino acids: CASSQDRMNTEAFF. DNA for the CDR3: TGCGCCAGCAGCCAAGATCGTATGAACACTGAAGCTTTCTTT.

The chain links TRBV18 to TRBJ2-1; possible D gene TRBD1, 5 bases. Looked up from germline, CDR1 is KGHSH and CDR2 is LQKENI. The CDR3 is made up of 16 amino acids. V dropped 2 bases and J dropped 0 bases, with 11 bases sitting between them. The CDR3 DNA follows: TGTGCCAGCTCACCAGGGGCTGGTCGCTCCTACAATGAGCAGTTCTTC. Translation: CASSPGAGRSYNEQFF.

J is TRBJ2-5 and V is TRBV7-9, with TRBD1 as a possible D gene (6 bases). Germline CDR1 SEHNR, CDR2 FQNEAQ (reference sequence). CDR3 length equals 14 residues. V lost 6 bases to trimming and J lost 2 bases, with 13 bases between them. The CDR3 bases are TGTGCCAGCAGATCCGGGACAACGCAAGAGACCCAGTACTTC. Protein sequence: CASRSGTTQETQYF.

The genes are TRBV28 and TRBJ1-2, with 9 bases matching TRBD1. The CDR3 is 14 amino acids. The germline CDR1 and CDR2 sequences are MDHEN and SYDVKM. The V and J ends lost 5 bases and 7 bases, in that order; junction bases with no gene match: 8. The DNA of the CDR3 is TGTGCCAGCAGTGTCTCACAGGGGGCGCGTGGCTACACCTTC. Translation: CASSVSQGARGYTF.

The rearrangement joins TRBV19 to TRBJ2-5, with a weak D call TRBD2 (6 bases). Germline CDR1 is LNHDA and CDR2 is SQIVND (reference sequence). The germline V and J ends were trimmed by 1 base and 3 bases, with 15 bases remaining between them. The CDR3 covers 16 residues. The CDR3 bases are TGTGCCAGTAGTATAGTTGCAGGGACGGGAGAAGAGACCCAGTACTTC. Amino acids: CASSIVAGTGEETQYF.

This chain joins TRBV29-1 and TRBJ2-1; the D is unclear. Germline CDR1 reads SQVTM; CDR2 reads ANQGSEA. The CDR3 consists of 12 residues. V was pared by 0 bases and J by 15 bases, with 15 bases between. This CDR3 reads CSVEDTAYSWFF. CDR3 bases: TGCAGCGTTGAAGATACCGCGTATTCGTGGTTCTTC.